This T cell receptor (beta chain) was recovered during a study of monozygotic twins with cystic fibrosis. The protocol was immunoSEQ multiplex PCR, while the TCRdb copy is restricted to in-frame clones and leaves out a portion. The data show 14,000 to 15,000 clones, approximately 81% seen once. CDR1 is SEHNR, CDR2 FQNEAQ, per germline (reference sequence). The CDR3 covers 16 residues. V lost 0 bases, J lost 4 bases, and 15 bases lay in between. Material for sequencing was blood. The V gene is TRBV7-9, the J gene TRBJ1-2; D unresolved. The receptor comes from a boy aged 10-17 years with cystic fibrosis. The CDR3: CASSLALGDKRYGYTF. As DNA, the CDR3 is TGTGCCAGCAGCTTAGCGTTGGGTGACAAACGCTATGGCTACACCTTC.